This is a list of T cell receptor beta chains from one sample in a study of T cells in Graves' hyperthyroidism and ophthalmopathy. TCRdb itself ran the multiplex PCR reads through MiXCR, one entry per CDR3 protein. The sample shows 490,000 or so distinct CDR3 sequences, about 16% of them seen only once. The sample comprised blood. These receptors were obtained from a woman aged 25-40 years with Graves' ophthalmopathy. Each CDR3 is given with its conserved first and last residue. The D gene is left open where the match is weak. Rows give clone size only sometimes, using once, few, many, or a class for an expanded clone.

d_call clone_size j_call v_call cdr3_aa cdr3_nt
- - TRBJ2-5 TRBV4-3 CASSQDTETQYF TGCGCCAGCAGCCAAGATACGGAGACCCAGTACTTC
- few TRBJ1-4 TRBV4-2 CASSQPPTRGDEKLFF TGTGCCAGCAGCCAACCGCCGACCCGGGGAGATGAAAAACTGTTTTTT
- many TRBJ2-7 TRBV3-1 CASSQSTMDEQYF TGTGCCAGCAGCCAATCGACGATGGACGAGCAGTACTTC
TRBD2 many TRBJ2-7 TRBV18 CASSPEEREPYEQYF TGTGCCAGCTCACCAGAAGAGCGGGAGCCCTACGAGCAGTACTTC
TRBD1 - TRBJ2-1 TRBV12-3/TRBV12-4 CASSQLGQPYNEQFF TGCGCCAGCAGCCAATTGGGACAGCCTTACAATGAGCAGTTCTTC
- - TRBJ1-1 TRBV4-3 CASSQEDTEAEAFF TGCGCCAGCAGCCAAGAAGACACCGAGGCTGAAGCTTTCTTT
TRBD2 few TRBJ2-2 TRBV5-1 CASSLGTRPFTGELFF TGCGCCAGCAGCTTGGGGACTAGACCCTTCACCGGGGAGCTGTTTTTT
TRBD2 many TRBJ2-6 TRBV20-1 CSARDVSGSGGANVLTF TGCAGTGCTAGAGATGTTAGCGGGAGCGGTGGGGCCAACGTCCTGACTTTC
- - TRBJ2-7 TRBV6-5 CASSYSLGAYEQYF TGTGCCAGCAGTTACTCATTAGGGGCCTACGAGCAGTACTTC
- many TRBJ1-4 TRBV28 CASRPTLGVWEKLFF TGTGCCAGCCGCCCGACATTAGGGGTGTGGGAAAAACTGTTTTTT
TRBD1 many TRBJ2-7 TRBV12-3/TRBV12-4 CATCRDRDDEQYF TGTGCCACATGCCGGGACAGGGACGACGAGCAGTACTTC
TRBD2 many TRBJ2-5 TRBV20-1 CSAPYGGETQYF TGCAGTGCCCCATACGGGGGGGAGACCCAGTACTTC
TRBD2 - TRBJ2-3 TRBV20-1 CSARLAGSDDTQYF TGCAGTGCTAGACTAGCGGGATCGGACGATACGCAGTATTTT
- - TRBJ2-7 TRBV28 CASMAQSRSPYEQYF TGTGCCAGCATGGCCCAATCCCGTTCCCCCTACGAGCAGTACTTC
- few TRBJ2-2 TRBV24-1 CATSDFALKGAGELFF TGTGCCACCAGTGATTTTGCCTTGAAGGGGGCCGGGGAGCTGTTTTTT
TRBD2 few TRBJ2-7 TRBV7-2 CASSLSWTSGRNEQYF TGTGCCAGCAGCTTATCGTGGACTAGCGGGAGGAACGAGCAGTACTTC
- many TRBJ1-1 TRBV2 CASSVRAVQGTEAFF TGTGCCAGCAGCGTTCGGGCCGTTCAGGGCACTGAAGCTTTCTTT
TRBD1 - TRBJ2-7 TRBV6-2/TRBV6-3 CASSRSGQGVYEQYF TGTGCCAGCAGCCGATCTGGACAGGGAGTCTACGAGCAGTACTTC
TRBD2 - TRBJ2-5 TRBV27 CASSLRGSWAGQETQYF TGTGCCAGCAGTTTGCGGGGGTCGTGGGCCGGCCAAGAGACCCAGTACTTC
TRBD1 - TRBJ2-2 TRBV28 CASSFSRTGYTGELFF TGTGCCAGCAGTTTTTCGCGGACAGGGTACACCGGGGAGCTGTTTTTT
TRBD2 few TRBJ2-3 TRBV24-1 CATSDPSGSYADTQYF TGTGCCACCAGTGACCCGAGCGGGAGCTATGCAGATACGCAGTATTTT
- - TRBJ2-3 TRBV7-9 CASSSRASDTQYF TGTGCCAGCAGCTCTAGGGCGTCAGATACGCAGTATTTT
- few TRBJ2-1 TRBV29-1 CSVRGGFLYNEQFF TGCAGCGTGAGAGGTGGGTTTCTCTACAATGAGCAGTTCTTC
TRBD2 - TRBJ2-2 TRBV7-6 CASSPIAASGIPGELFF TGTGCCAGCAGCCCCATAGCGGCTAGCGGGATCCCCGGGGAGCTGTTTTTT
- - TRBJ1-1 TRBV20-1 CSARTQGTEAFF TGCAGTGCTAGGACCCAAGGCACTGAAGCTTTCTTT
- - TRBJ2-5 TRBV20-1 CSIRKETQYF TGCAGTATTAGAAAAGAGACCCAGTACTTC
- many TRBJ2-2 TRBV3-1 CASAGAGGELFF TGTGCCAGCGCCGGGGCGGGAGGGGAGCTGTTTTTT
- - TRBJ2-2 TRBV12-3/TRBV12-4 CASNYRGGTGELFF TGTGCCAGTAACTACAGGGGAGGGACCGGGGAGCTGTTTTTT
TRBD2 - TRBJ2-2 TRBV27 CASSPSGSPTGELFF TGTGCCAGCAGTCCTAGCGGGAGCCCCACCGGGGAGCTGTTTTTT
- few TRBJ2-6 TRBV6-4 CASSDWAGANVLTF TGTGCCAGCAGTGACTGGGCCGGGGCCAACGTCCTGACTTTC
- many TRBJ2-3 TRBV5-4 CASTRGGGTTDTQYF TGTGCCAGCACCCGGGGAGGGGGCACGACAGATACGCAGTATTTT
TRBD2 - TRBJ2-5 TRBV15 CATRSGTETQYF TGTGCCACCAGGAGCGGGACAGAGACCCAGTACTTC
- many TRBJ2-5 TRBV11-2 CASSLKGAASAQETQYF TGTGCCAGCAGCTTAAAGGGCGCGGCGTCGGCCCAAGAGACCCAGTACTTC
TRBD2 - TRBJ2-1 TRBV6-1 CASNVLADYNEQFF TGTGCCAGCAACGTACTAGCGGACTACAATGAGCAGTTCTTC
- - TRBJ2-6 TRBV28 CASSLRQGVLTF TGTGCCAGCAGTTTGAGGCAGGGGGTCCTGACTTTC
TRBD1 few TRBJ1-2 TRBV7-2 CASSLAFGTGAGYTF TGTGCCAGCAGCTTAGCGTTTGGGACAGGGGCGGGCTACACCTTC
- - TRBJ2-7 TRBV6-4 CASRRWPSYEQYF TGTGCCAGCAGGCGGTGGCCCTCCTACGAGCAGTACTTC
TRBD1 - TRBJ2-7 TRBV28 CASSGTGAHLSEQYF TGTGCCAGCAGTGGTACAGGGGCGCATCTCTCCGAGCAGTACTTC
TRBD2 - TRBJ2-3 TRBV27 CASSYWTSGSSDTQYF TGTGCCAGCAGTTACTGGACTAGCGGGAGTTCAGATACGCAGTATTTT
- few TRBJ1-3 TRBV7-9 CASSLFPDSGNTIYF TGTGCCAGCAGCTTATTCCCAGACTCTGGAAACACCATATATTTT
- - TRBJ1-1 TRBV18 CASSPRDTNTEAFF TGTGCCAGCTCACCTCGGGACACGAACACTGAAGCTTTCTTT
TRBD2 few TRBJ2-3 TRBV10-3 CAISDLSGSVDTQYF TGTGCCATCAGTGACCTTAGCGGGAGCGTGGATACGCAGTATTTT
- many TRBJ2-5 TRBV12-3/TRBV12-4 CASSLQETQETQYF TGTGCCAGCAGTTTGCAGGAGACCCAAGAGACCCAGTACTTC
- many TRBJ1-1 TRBV28 CASSPNTGMNTEAFF TGTGCCAGCAGTCCAAACACAGGGATGAACACTGAAGCTTTCTTT
- few TRBJ2-3 TRBV7-2 CASSLASGPGTQYF TGTGCCAGCAGCTTGGCCAGCGGGCCCGGTACGCAGTATTTT
TRBD2 few TRBJ2-7 TRBV7-8 CASSLARLAGGYYEQYF TGTGCCAGCAGCTTAGCCCGACTAGCGGGAGGATACTACGAGCAGTACTTC
TRBD2 many TRBJ2-1 TRBV20-1 CSAAGLAGGNSYNEQFF TGCAGTGCCGCCGGACTAGCGGGAGGGAATTCCTACAATGAGCAGTTCTTC
- many TRBJ1-2 TRBV2 CASTSPGTWGYGYTF TGTGCCAGCACTTCGCCCGGGACATGGGGCTATGGCTACACCTTC
- many TRBJ2-1 TRBV3-1 CASSQELILDEQFF TGTGCCAGCAGCCAAGAGTTGATCTTGGATGAGCAGTTCTTC
TRBD1 many TRBJ1-2 TRBV9 CASSVRQGLLDGYTF TGTGCCAGCAGCGTTCGACAGGGCCTTTTGGATGGCTACACCTTC
TRBD2 many TRBJ2-1 TRBV28 CASSLRTSDNEQFF TGTGCCAGCAGTCTGAGGACTAGCGACAATGAGCAGTTCTTC
- - TRBJ1-5 TRBV28 CASSPGGGGSNQPQHF TGTGCCAGCAGTCCCGGAGGGGGAGGGAGCAATCAGCCCCAGCATTTT
- many TRBJ2-7 TRBV5-4 CASSLGQGPPNSYEQYF TGTGCCAGCAGCTTGGGGCAGGGCCCACCCAACTCCTACGAGCAGTACTTC
- few TRBJ2-7 TRBV28 CASSFSDRNEQYF TGTGCCAGCAGTTTCTCGGACAGAAACGAGCAGTACTTC